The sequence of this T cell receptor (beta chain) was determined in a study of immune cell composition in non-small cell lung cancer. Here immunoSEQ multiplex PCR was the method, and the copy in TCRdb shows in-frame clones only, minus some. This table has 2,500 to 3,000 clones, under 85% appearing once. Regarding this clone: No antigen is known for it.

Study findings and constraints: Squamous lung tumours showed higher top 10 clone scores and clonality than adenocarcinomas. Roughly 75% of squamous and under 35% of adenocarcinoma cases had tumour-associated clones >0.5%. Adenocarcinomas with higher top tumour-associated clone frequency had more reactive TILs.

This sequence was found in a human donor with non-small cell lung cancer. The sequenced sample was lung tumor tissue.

As DNA, the CDR3 is TGTGCCAGCAGCCCTGGGACTAGCGGTACCGGGGAGCTGTTTTTT. It translates to CASSPGTSGTGELFF. The chain is built from TRBV9 and TRBJ2-2; 11 bases fit TRBD2. The CDR3 extends over 15 amino acids. Germline V gives CDR1 SGDLS, CDR2 YYNGEE. V was clipped by 4 bases and J by 5 bases; unmatched bases: 4. The variable domain in full, with the rest retrieved from reference TRBV9 and TRBJ2-2, is DSGVTQTPKHLITATGQRVTLRCSPRSGDLSVYWYQQSLDQGLQFLIQYYNGEERAKGNILERFSAQQFPDLHSELNLSSLELGDSALYFCASSPGTSGTGELFFGEGSRLTVL.